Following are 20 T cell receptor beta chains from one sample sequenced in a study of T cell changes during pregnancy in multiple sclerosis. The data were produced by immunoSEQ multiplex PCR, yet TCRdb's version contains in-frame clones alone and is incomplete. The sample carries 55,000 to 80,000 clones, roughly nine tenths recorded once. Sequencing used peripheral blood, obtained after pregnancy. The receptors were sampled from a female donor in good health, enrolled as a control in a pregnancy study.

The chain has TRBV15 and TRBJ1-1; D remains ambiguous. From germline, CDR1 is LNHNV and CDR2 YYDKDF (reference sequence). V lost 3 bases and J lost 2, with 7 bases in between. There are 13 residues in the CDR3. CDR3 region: CATSSRVNTEAFF. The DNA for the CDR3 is TGTGCCACCAGCAGTCGGGTAAACACTGAAGCTTTCTTT.

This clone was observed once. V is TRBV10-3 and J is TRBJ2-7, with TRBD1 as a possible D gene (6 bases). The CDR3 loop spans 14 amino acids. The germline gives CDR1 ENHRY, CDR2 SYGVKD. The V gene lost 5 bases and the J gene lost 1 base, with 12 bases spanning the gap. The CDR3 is CAISIQGQSYEQYF. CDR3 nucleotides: TGTGCCATCAGTATACAGGGCCAGTCCTACGAGCAGTACTTC.

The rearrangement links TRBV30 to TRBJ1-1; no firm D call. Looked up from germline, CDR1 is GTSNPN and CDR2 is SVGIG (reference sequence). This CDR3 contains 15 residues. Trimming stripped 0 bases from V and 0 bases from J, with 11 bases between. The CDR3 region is CAWSVQNSLNTEAFF. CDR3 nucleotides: TGTGCCTGGAGTGTACAGAACAGTTTGAACACTGAAGCTTTCTTT.

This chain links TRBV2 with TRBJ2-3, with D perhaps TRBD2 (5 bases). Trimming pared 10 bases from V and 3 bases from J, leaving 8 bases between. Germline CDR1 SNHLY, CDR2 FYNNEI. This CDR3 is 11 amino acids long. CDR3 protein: CATLATDTQYF. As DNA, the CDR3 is TGTGCCACTTTAGCGACAGATACGCAGTATTTT. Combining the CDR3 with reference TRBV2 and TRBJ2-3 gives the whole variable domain EPEVTQTPSHQVTQMGQEVILRCVPISNHLYFYWYRQILGQKVEFLVSFYNNEISEKSEIFDDQFSVERPDGSNFTLKIRSTKLEDSAMYFCATLATDTQYFGPGTRLTVL.

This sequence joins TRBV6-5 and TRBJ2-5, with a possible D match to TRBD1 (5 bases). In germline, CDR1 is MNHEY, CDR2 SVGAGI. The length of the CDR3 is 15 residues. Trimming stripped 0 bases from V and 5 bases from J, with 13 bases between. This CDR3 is CASSYSSQGLETQYF. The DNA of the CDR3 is TGTGCCAGCAGTTACTCGAGTCAGGGCTTGGAGACCCAGTACTTC.

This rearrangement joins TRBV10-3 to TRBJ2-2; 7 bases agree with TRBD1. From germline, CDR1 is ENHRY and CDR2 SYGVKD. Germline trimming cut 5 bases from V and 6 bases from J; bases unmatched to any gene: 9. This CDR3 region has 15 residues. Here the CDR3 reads CAISTDRVGAGELFF. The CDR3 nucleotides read TGTGCCATCAGTACCGACAGGGTTGGTGCCGGGGAGCTGTTTTTT.

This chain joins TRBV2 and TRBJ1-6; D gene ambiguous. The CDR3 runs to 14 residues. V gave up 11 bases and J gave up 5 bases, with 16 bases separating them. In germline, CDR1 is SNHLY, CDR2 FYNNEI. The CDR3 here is CAYALPTDNSPLHF. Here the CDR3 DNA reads TGTGCCTACGCCCTTCCTACCGATAATTCACCCCTCCACTTT.

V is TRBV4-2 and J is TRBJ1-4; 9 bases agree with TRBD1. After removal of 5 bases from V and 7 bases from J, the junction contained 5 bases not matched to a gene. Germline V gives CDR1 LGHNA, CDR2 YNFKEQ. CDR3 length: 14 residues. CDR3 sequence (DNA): TGTGCCAGCAGCACGCGACAGGGGGGTGAAAAACTGTTTTTT. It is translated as CASSTRQGGEKLFF.

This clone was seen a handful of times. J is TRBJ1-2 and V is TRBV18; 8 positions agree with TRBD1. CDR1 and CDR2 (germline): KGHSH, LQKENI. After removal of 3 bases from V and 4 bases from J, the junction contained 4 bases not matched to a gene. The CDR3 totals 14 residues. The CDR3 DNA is TGTGCCAGCTCACCCGACAGGGGAGGCTATGGCTACACCTTC. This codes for CASSPDRGGYGYTF. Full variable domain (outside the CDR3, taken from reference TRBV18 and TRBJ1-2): NAGVMQNPRHLVRRRGQEARLRCSPMKGHSHVYWYRQLPEEGLKFMVYLQKENIIDESGMPKERFSAEFPKEGPSILRIQQVVRGDSAAYFCASSPDRGGYGYTFGSGTRLTVV.

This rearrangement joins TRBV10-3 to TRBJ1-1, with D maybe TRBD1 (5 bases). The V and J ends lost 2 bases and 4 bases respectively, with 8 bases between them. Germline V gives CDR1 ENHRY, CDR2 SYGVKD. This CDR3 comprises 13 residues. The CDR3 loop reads CAISEDRITEAFF. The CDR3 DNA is TGTGCCATCAGTGAGGACAGAATCACTGAAGCTTTCTTT.

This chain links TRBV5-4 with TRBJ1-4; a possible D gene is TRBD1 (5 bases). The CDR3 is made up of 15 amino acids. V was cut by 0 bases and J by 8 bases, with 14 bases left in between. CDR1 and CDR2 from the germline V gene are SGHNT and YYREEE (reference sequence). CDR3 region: CASSLEAGPPEKLFF. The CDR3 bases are TGTGCCAGCAGCTTGGAGGCGGGACCCCCAGAAAAACTGTTTTTT.

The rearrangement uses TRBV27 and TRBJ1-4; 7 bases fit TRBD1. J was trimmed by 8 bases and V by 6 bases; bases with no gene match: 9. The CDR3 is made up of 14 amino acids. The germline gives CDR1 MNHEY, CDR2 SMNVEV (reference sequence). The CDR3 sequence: CASSMGQNEEKLFF. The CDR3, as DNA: TGTGCCAGCAGCATGGGACAGAATGAAGAAAAACTGTTTTTT. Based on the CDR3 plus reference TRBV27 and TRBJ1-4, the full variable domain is EAQVTQNPRYLITVTGKKLTVTCSQNMNHEYMSWYRQDPGLGLRQIYYSMNVEVTDKGDVPEGYKVSRKEKRNFPLILESPSPNQTSLYFCASSMGQNEEKLFFGSGTQLSVL.

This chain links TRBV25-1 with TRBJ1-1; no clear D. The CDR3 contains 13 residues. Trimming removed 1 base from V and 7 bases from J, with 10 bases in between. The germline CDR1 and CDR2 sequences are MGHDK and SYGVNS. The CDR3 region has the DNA TGTGCCAGCAGTGAATCTGAGTACGGTGAAGCTTTCTTT. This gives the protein CASSESEYGEAFF.

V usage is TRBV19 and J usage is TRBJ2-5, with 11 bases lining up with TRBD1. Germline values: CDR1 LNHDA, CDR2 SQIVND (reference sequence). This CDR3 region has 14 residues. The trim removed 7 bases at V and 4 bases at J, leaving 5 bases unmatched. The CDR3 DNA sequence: TGTGCCAGTACCAGGACAGGGGGCACAGAGACCCAGTACTTC. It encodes CASTRTGGTETQYF.

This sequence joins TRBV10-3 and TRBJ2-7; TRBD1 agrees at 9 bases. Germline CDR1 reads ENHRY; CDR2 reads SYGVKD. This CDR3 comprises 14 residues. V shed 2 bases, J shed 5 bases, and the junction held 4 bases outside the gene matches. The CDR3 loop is CAISERDRVHEQYF. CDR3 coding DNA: TGTGCCATCAGTGAGAGGGACAGGGTCCACGAGCAGTACTTC.

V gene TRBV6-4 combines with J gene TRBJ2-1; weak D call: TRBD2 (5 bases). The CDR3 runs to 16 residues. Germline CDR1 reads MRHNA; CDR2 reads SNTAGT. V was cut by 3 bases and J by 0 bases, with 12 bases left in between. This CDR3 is CASSEGIEGSYNEQFF. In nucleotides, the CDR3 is TGTGCCAGCAGTGAGGGTATCGAGGGCTCCTACAATGAGCAGTTCTTC.

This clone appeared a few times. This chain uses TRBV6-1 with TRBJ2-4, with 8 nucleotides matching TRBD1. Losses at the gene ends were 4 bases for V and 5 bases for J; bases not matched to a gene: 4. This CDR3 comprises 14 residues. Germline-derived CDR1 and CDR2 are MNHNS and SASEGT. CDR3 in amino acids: CASSVDRGENIQYF. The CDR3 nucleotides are TGTGCCAGCAGTGTAGACAGGGGCGAAAACATTCAGTACTTC.

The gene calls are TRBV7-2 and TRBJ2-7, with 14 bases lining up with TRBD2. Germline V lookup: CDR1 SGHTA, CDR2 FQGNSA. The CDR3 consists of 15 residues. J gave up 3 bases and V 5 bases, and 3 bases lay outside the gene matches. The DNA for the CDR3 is TGTGCCAGCAGCCTGGGACTAGCGGGGGTCTACGAGCAGTACTTC. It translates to CASSLGLAGVYEQYF.

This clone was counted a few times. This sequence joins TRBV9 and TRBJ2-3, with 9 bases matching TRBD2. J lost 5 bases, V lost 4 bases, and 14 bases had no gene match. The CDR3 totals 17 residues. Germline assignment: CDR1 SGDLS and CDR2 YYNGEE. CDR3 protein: CASSPAPRLAELDTQYF. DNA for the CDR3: TGTGCCAGCAGCCCCGCCCCCAGACTAGCGGAGCTAGATACGCAGTATTTT.

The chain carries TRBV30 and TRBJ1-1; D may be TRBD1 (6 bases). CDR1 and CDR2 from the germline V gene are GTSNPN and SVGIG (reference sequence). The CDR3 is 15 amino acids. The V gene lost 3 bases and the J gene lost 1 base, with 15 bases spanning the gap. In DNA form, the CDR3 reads TGTGCCTGGAGATACCCGGGACACACGAACACTGAAGCTTTCTTT. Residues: CAWRYPGHTNTEAFF.